The clone carrying this T cell receptor beta chain was detected ten times or more. From RNA, the CDR3 regions of TCR beta chains were amplified and sequenced. Second-round multiplex PCR followed a first-round RT-PCR using HTBI primers. TCRdb fed the multiplex PCR reads into MiXCR, producing one record per CDR3 protein. The sample consists of approximately 160,000 distinct CDR3 sequences, roughly 36% of them appearing once. Trimming shortened V by 1 base and J by 2 bases, and 10 bases separated the two germline ends. The CDR3 is made up of 15 amino acids. Germline lookup yields CDR1 MNHEY and CDR2 SMNVEV (reference sequence). These data are taken from a study of Graves' ophthalmopathy and Graves' hyperthyroidism.

This clonotype originated in a man under 40 with Graves' ophthalmopathy. The V call is TRBV27, the J call TRBJ2-3; D unclear. Sequenced: peripheral blood. The CDR3 DNA follows: TGTGCCAGCAGTTTATTTCCGGGTAACACAGATACGCAGTATTTT. Amino acid sequence: CASSLFPGNTDTQYF.